These 16 T cell receptor beta chains were all obtained from the same sample, sequenced in a study of T cell responses to AZD1222 COVID-19 vaccine (dated by TCRdb to the early 2020s). Taken with the paper, the label for time point translates to: baseline before first vaccination. Libraries were constructed by the immunoSEQ multiplex PCR assay. TCRdb obtained this table from immuneACCESS and retained in-frame rearrangements with V and J assigned. These tables miss some clones; where compared with another copy, unresolved V genes account for less than half of the shortfall, and the remainder is unexplained. Recorded for this sample are some 120,000 clones; roughly 90% of them occurred a single time. The biggest ten clones account for roughly 8% of the sample. Sequencing was performed on peripheral blood, taken on day 0 of AZD1222 vaccination. These receptors originate from an adult in good health.

The genes are TRBV6-1 and TRBJ2-7; D ambiguous. The CDR3 runs 16 residues. Germline CDR1 is MNHNS and CDR2 is SASEGT. Trimming took 2 bases from V and 4 from J, leaving 18 bases between them. The CDR3 region has the DNA TGTGCCAGCAGTGAATTTGCGGTAGCTCCTGAATACGAGCAGTACTTC. Amino acid sequence: CASSEFAVAPEYEQYF.

The chain carries TRBV6-5 and TRBJ2-7; D gene unclear. This CDR3 comprises 13 residues. The germline V gene encodes CDR1 MNHEY and CDR2 SVGAGI. V lost 4 bases to trimming and J lost 2 bases, with 9 bases between them. Here the CDR3 DNA reads TGTGCCAGCAGTTTCGGTCTTGCCTACGAGCAGTACTTC. Amino acid sequence: CASSFGLAYEQYF.

The rearrangement joins TRBV7-2 to TRBJ2-1; D perhaps matches TRBD2 (5 bases). The CDR3 covers 15 residues. CDR1 is SGHTA, CDR2 FQGNSA, per germline. Deletions cut 4 bases from V and 8 bases from J, with 18 bases between. The CDR3 loop is CASSSFRGGIYEQFF. The DNA for the CDR3 is TGTGCCAGCAGCTCCTTCCGGGGTGGGATCTATGAGCAGTTCTTC. The full variable domain, its missing parts supplied by reference TRBV7-2 and TRBJ2-1, is GAGVSQSPSNKVTEKGKDVELRCDPISGHTALYWYRQSLGQGLEFLIYFQGNSAPDKSGLPSDRFSAERTGGSVSTLTIQRTQQEDSAVYLCASSSFRGGIYEQFFGPGTRLTVL.

The V call is TRBV11-2, the J call TRBJ2-1; D is possibly TRBD2 (5 bases). The germline V gene encodes CDR1 SGHAT and CDR2 FQNNGV. With 5 bases removed from V and 9 bases from J, the gap between germline ends came to 8 bases. This CDR3 has 11 amino acids. CDR3 bases: TGTGCCAGCAGCCCTAGCTTTGAGCAGTTCTTC. Amino acids: CASSPSFEQFF.

This chain joins TRBV6-6 and TRBJ2-2; 15 bases map to TRBD2. J gave up 5 bases and V 5 bases, and 6 bases lay outside the gene matches. The CDR3 totals 17 residues. Germline V gene data show CDR1 as MNHNY and CDR2 as SVGAGI (reference sequence). CDR3 region: CASSRGLAGGQTGELFF. The DNA for the CDR3 is TGTGCCAGCAGTCGTGGACTAGCGGGAGGGCAAACCGGGGAGCTGTTTTTT.

The rearrangement uses TRBV6-5 and TRBJ1-1, with D uncertain. The CDR3 spans 15 residues. CDR1 is MNHEY and CDR2 is SVGAGI in the germline V gene. Trimming took 0 bases from V and 0 from J, leaving 8 bases between them. In DNA, the CDR3 is TGTGCCAGCAGTTACTCGGAGGGATTGAACACTGAAGCTTTCTTT. Translated, it gives CASSYSEGLNTEAFF.

V and J are TRBV4-2 and TRBJ1-5; no definite D call. This CDR3 has 16 residues. CDR1 and CDR2 from the germline V gene are LGHNA and YNFKEQ. The V gene lost 2 bases and the J gene lost 1 base, with 12 bases spanning the gap. CDR3 sequence: CASSQKSGGSNQPQHF. As DNA, the CDR3 is TGTGCCAGCAGCCAAAAATCCGGAGGAAGCAATCAGCCCCAGCATTTT.

This chain uses TRBV5-5 with TRBJ2-7; TRBD1 matches at 7 bases. CDR1 SGHKS and CDR2 YYEKEE come from the germline V gene (reference sequence). V lost 5 bases, J lost 2 bases, and 7 bases stayed unmatched. This CDR3 region has 14 residues. The CDR3 here is CASSVTGKTYEQYF. CDR3 DNA sequence: TGTGCCAGCAGTGTGACAGGGAAAACCTACGAGCAGTACTTC.

The J gene is TRBJ1-3, the V gene TRBV9; D possibly corresponds to TRBD1 (6 bases). Germline CDR1 is SGDLS and CDR2 is YYNGEE. Trimming left V 0 bases short and J 4 bases short, with 11 bases between. CDR3 size: 15 residues. The CDR3 region has the DNA TGTGCCAGCAGCGTAGGGCCAGGGGCAGGAAACACCATATATTTT. This gives the protein CASSVGPGAGNTIYF.

This chain uses TRBV11-2 with TRBJ2-1, with 13 bases identical to TRBD2. Trimming took 1 base from V and 6 from J; bases not matched to a gene: 9. CDR3 length: 18 amino acids. Germline CDR1 and CDR2: SGHAT and FQNNGV. CDR3 region: CASSLVRTSGSRFNEQFF. The CDR3, as DNA: TGTGCCAGCAGCTTAGTCCGGACTAGCGGGAGTAGATTCAATGAGCAGTTCTTC.

CDR3 residues: CASSLAGPGNTIYF. DNA for the CDR3: TGTGCCAGCAGCTTGGCGGGGCCTGGAAACACCATATATTTT. The V call is TRBV5-4, the J call TRBJ1-3; TRBD1 is a possible D gene (5 bases). The CDR3 sequence is 14 residues long. Per germline, CDR1 SGHNT and CDR2 YYREEE (reference sequence). Trimming left V 0 bases short and J 2 bases short, with 6 bases between.

CDR3 sequence (DNA): TGCAGCATAAACTCCGGGACAGGGGGTTCTAGTGAAAAACTGTTTTTT. Its translation: CSINSGTGGSSEKLFF. The rearrangement joins TRBV29-1 to TRBJ1-4; the match to TRBD1 covers 11 bases. The CDR3 spans 16 residues. Germline V gives CDR1 SQVTM, CDR2 ANQGSEA. After removal of 8 bases from V and 7 bases from J, the junction contained 15 bases not matched to a gene.

The chain carries TRBV5-4 and TRBJ2-1; 7 bases align to TRBD1. The CDR3 is 15 amino acids. V dropped 5 bases and J dropped 3; count of bases not matched to a gene: 8. Germline-derived CDR1 and CDR2 are SGHNT and YYREEE (reference sequence). The CDR3 region is CASRSRGGRYNEQFF. In DNA form, the CDR3 reads TGTGCCAGCAGATCTCGAGGGGGCCGCTACAATGAGCAGTTCTTC.

The chain joins TRBV7-6 to TRBJ2-5; 11 bases agree with TRBD2. V was pared by 4 bases and J by 1 base, with 11 bases of the junction left unmatched. From germline, CDR1 is SGHVS and CDR2 FNYEAQ. The CDR3 is 18 residues long. CDR3 coding DNA: TGTGCCAGCAGCTCCTTAGCGGGGGGGCGTGCTGGCCAAGAGACCCAGTACTTC. Translation gives CASSSLAGGRAGQETQYF.

The V gene is TRBV10-2, the J gene TRBJ2-1; TRBD1 agrees at 9 bases. The V segment lost 7 bases and the J segment 0 bases; nucleotides outside the gene matches: 25. Germline V lookup: CDR1 WSHSY, CDR2 SAAADI. CDR3 length equals 22 residues. The CDR3 here is CASTKGVPGQGAAPDSYNEQFF. The DNA of the CDR3 is TGCGCCAGCACCAAGGGGGTACCGGGACAGGGAGCGGCTCCGGACTCCTACAATGAGCAGTTCTTC.

Here the CDR3 reads CASSTAGTGNTGELFF. The CDR3 DNA follows: TGTGCCAGCAGTACAGCCGGGACAGGGAACACCGGGGAGCTGTTTTTT. The chain is built from TRBV28 and TRBJ2-2, with 8 bases fitting TRBD1. The CDR3 contains 16 residues. The V segment lost 5 bases and the J segment 1 base; nucleotides outside the gene matches: 6. Germline V gene lookup returns CDR1 MDHEN and CDR2 SYDVKM.